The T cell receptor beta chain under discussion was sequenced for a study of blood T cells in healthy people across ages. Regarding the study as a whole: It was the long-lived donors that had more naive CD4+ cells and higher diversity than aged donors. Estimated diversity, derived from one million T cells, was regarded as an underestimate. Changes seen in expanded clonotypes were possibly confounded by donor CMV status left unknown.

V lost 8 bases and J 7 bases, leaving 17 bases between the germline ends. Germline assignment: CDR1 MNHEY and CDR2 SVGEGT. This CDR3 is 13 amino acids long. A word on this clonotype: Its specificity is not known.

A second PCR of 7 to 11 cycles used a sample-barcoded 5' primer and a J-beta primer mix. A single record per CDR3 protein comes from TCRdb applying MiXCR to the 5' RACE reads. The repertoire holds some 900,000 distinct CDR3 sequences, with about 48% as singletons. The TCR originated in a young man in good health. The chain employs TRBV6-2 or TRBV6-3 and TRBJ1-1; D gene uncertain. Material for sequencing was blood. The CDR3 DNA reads TGTGCCAGCCGACGGTCCCAGGCTTATGAAGCTTTCTTT. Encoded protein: CASRRSQAYEAFF.